What follows are 2 T cell receptor beta chains derived from one specimen sequenced in a study of breast tumors, draining lymph nodes, adjacent tissues. From the multiplex PCR reads, TCRdb called clonotypes with MiXCR, one entry per CDR3 protein. In the table there are about 47,000 distinct CDR3 sequences, roughly 24% of which are singletons. Specimen: breast tumor tissue. The receptors derive from a female donor with breast cancer. Some clones in this sample may be carry-over from other donors' samples.

This clonotype came up a few times. A much more abundant neighbour one base away suggests this may be a read error. The CDR3 is CASSPRYLSEQFF. Written as DNA, the CDR3 is TGTGCTAGCAGCCCCCGATACCTTAGTGAGCAGTTCTTC. This chain links TRBV7-7 with TRBJ2-1; D remains unclear. CDR3 length: 13 amino acids. Germline V gives CDR1 SSHAT, CDR2 FNYEAQ (reference sequence).

This clonotype was counted ten times or more. V and J are TRBV5-4 and TRBJ2-1; 8 bases are a match to TRBD1. CDR3 length: 15 residues. J gave up 7 bases and V 0 bases, and 6 bases lay outside the gene matches. Germline loops: CDR1 SGHNT, CDR2 YYREEE (reference sequence). CDR3 loop: CASSLEQGEWNEQFF. The CDR3 region has the DNA TGTGCCAGCAGCTTGGAACAGGGGGAGTGGAATGAGCAGTTCTTC.